This record concerns one T cell receptor (beta chain) sequence. This clone has more than one count but fewer than ten. What antigen it recognizes has not been identified. Base qualities are not at hand, and no much larger clone is one base apart. The donors were healthy, HIV-negative adults with no recently reported acute infections or vaccinations. Only Caucasian adults living in Nashville, Tennessee, USA were represented among the donors. CD4+ T cells were enriched by magnetic negative selection; naive cells were then positively selected on CD45RA, and the negative fraction formed the memory subset. Blood was obtained by leukapheresis, after which PBMCs were separated by Ficoll-Histopaque density gradient centrifugation and cryopreserved in liquid nitrogen vapor phase. Purity and quantity of every magnetically sorted T cell population were checked by analytical flow cytometry. Genomic DNA was isolated from each sorted fraction and quantified by UV absorbance on a Nanodrop 2000c.

The CDR3 has 16 amino acids, counting the end cysteine and phenylalanine. Only the CDR3 region is kept as DNA, spanning 48 bases read in frame from base 1. Taken from the germline V gene, the CDR1 and CDR2 loops are SQVTM and ANQGSEA. The data derive from a study of shared clonotypes between healthy human individuals (dated by TCRdb to the early 2020s). As for the study more broadly: Three men and a couple of women, aged 18 to 49 years, made up the cohort. For each donor, three plates each were used for CD4 naive and CD4 memory, two plates were used for CD8 naive, and one plate was used for CD8 memory. The study deeply sequenced blood TCR repertoires of about 5 healthy adults to estimate repertoire size and the extent of clonotype sharing between individuals. Libraries were prepared and TCR repertoires were sequenced by different laboratories using diverse techniques, in order to increase sequencing depth and limit assay-specific biases. Leukapheresis yielded between about 0.94 and 10 billion PBMCs per donor.

Results and caveats for the whole study, not just this receptor: Pairwise subsampling indicated that sequencing depth was expected to affect the degree of clonotype sharing among donors. Rarefaction of sorted-subset datasets indicated incomplete sequencing despite the large sequencing depth. About 5% of naive CD4, around 4% of naive CD8, 2.3% of memory CD4, and 0.35% to 0.5% of memory CD8 clonotypes were shared across four donors. Only blood was sampled, and tissue TCR repertoires likely differ from those in blood. Higher generation probabilities were observed for clonotypes shared by all four sorted-subset donors than for non-shared clonotypes. Estimated clonotype richness was generally larger for naive than for memory subsets. The genetic and exposure-history diversity represented was limited by the small number of donors.

TCR CDR3 regions were amplified from genomic DNA by multiplex PCR using the deep immunoSEQ assay. Genomic DNA extracted from each cell subset was distributed evenly over all wells of several immunoSEQ 96-well plates, and each plate served as one replicate. For sorted subsets, approximately 200 ng of genomic DNA, equivalent to 30,000 or so T cell genomes, went into each replicate PCR. Purified libraries were quantified with a Qubit 3.0 fluorometer, sized on a Bioanalyzer 2100, and re-quantified with the KAPA Library Quantification kit. A separate single-read 150-cycle Illumina NextSeq 550 flow cell was used to sequence each immunoSEQ 96-well plate. The paper's processing steps were these. Because the immunoSEQ output included only junctional sequences and no quality scores, the filtering could not be the same as the filtering used for full-length reads. To assign V/J genes and CDR3, sequences were annotated using PyIR, a Python wrapper for IgBLAST v1.9, with IMGT germline references. Reads were filtered out if the reads had weak V/J assignments (E-value above 1e-6), no CDR3, stop codons, out-of-frame junctions, or ambiguous translated residues. V3J clonotypes were defined as sequences sharing the same inferred V gene, J gene, and CDR3 amino acid sequence. To compute the percentage overlap between repertoires, the number of shared unique clonotypes was divided by the size of the smaller repertoire. Repertoire richness was assessed with RTK rarefaction, the Chao1 estimator, and Recon v2.1 estimates of unobserved clonotypes. OLGA was used to compute generation probabilities for all TCRbeta clonotypes that the gDNA method yielded from a handful of donors. TCRdb holds this immuneACCESS table with in-frame rearrangements only. Some clones are missing; in checked studies, unresolved V genes explain under half, and the rest has no known cause. The V and J calls and the clone size are those of that table, but D and trimming were determined from the DNA. The sample table lists some 300,000 clones, around 70% of them with a count of one. The ten most abundant clones make up more than 9% of the sample.

Material: memory CD4+ T cells sorted from blood. What the cell subset or site label conveys for this sample: CD45RA-negative fraction. The chain is assembled from TRBV29-1 and TRBJ2-7; the D assignment is uncertain and may be TRBD1 or TRBD2, with 6 bases supporting each. The source is a man aged 25 to 40 in good health. The DNA sequence is given as TGCGGGACTGAGGTGAATGATGGACAGAAGCACTACGAGCAGTACTTC. It encodes CGTEVNDGQKHYEQYF.